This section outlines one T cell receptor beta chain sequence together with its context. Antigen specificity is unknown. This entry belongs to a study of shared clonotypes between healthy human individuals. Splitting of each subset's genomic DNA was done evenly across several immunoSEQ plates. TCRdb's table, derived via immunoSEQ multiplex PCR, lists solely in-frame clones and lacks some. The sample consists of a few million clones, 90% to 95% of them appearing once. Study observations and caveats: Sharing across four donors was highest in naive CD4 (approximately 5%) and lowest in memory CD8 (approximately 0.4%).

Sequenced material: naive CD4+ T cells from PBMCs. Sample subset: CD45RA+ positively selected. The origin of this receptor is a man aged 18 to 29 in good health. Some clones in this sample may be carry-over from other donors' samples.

The CDR3 is CASSPPSARYEQYF. The CDR3 DNA reads as TGTGCCAGCTCACCACCAAGCGCAAGGTACGAGCAGTACTTC. The chain combines TRBV18 with TRBJ2-7; no clear D gene. The V end was cut by 0 bases, the J end by 4 bases, with 10 bases between. This CDR3 has 14 residues. Germline assignment: CDR1 KGHSH and CDR2 LQKENI.